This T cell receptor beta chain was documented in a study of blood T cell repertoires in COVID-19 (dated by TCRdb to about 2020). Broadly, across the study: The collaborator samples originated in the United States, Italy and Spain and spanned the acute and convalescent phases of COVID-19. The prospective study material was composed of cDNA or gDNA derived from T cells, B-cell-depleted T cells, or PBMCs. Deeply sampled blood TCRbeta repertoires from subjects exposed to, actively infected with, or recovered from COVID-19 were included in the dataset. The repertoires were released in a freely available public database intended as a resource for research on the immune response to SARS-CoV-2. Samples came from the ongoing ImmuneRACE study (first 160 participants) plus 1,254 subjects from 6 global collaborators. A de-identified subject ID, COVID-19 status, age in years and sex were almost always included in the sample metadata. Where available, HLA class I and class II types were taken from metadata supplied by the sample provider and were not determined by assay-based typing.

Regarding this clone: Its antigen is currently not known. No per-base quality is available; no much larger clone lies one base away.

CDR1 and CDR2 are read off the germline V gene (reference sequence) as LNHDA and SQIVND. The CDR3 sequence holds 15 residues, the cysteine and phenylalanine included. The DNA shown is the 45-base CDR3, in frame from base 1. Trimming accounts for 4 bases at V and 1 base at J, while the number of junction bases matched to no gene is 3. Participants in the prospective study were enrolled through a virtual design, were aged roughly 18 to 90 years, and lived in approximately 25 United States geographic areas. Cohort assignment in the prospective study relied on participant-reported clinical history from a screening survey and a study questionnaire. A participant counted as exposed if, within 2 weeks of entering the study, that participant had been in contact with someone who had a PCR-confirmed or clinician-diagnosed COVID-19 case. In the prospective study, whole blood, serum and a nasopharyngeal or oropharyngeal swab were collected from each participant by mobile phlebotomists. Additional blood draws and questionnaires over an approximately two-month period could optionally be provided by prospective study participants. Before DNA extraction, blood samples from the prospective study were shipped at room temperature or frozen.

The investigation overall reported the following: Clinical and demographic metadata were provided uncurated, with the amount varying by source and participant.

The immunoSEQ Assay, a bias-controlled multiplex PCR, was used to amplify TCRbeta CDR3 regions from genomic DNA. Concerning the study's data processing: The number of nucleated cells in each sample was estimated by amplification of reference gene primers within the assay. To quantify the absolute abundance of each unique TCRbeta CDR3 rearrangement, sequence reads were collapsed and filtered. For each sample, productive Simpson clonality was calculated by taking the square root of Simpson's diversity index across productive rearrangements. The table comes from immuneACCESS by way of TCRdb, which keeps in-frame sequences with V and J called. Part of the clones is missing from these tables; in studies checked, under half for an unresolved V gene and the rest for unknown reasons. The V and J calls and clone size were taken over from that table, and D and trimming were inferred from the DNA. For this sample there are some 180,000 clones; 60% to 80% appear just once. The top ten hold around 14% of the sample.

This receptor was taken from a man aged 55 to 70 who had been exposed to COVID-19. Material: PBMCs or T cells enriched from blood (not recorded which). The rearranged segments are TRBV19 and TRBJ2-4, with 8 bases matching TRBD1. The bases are TGTGCCAGTAGTAACCCAGGGGGCGCCAAAAACATTCAGTACTTC. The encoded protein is CASSNPGGAKNIQYF.